The rows below give T cell receptor beta chains drawn from one sample of a study of blood T cell repertoires in COVID-19. Repertoires were generated with immunoSEQ multiplex PCR, while TCRdb's copy carries only in-frame clones and drops some. This table has about 200,000 clones, 85% appearing once. Input material: PBMCs or T cells enriched from blood (not recorded which). These TCRs come from a man aged 40-49 years who had recovered from COVID-19. Both conserved end residues are part of each CDR3. Fields, in order: J gene, CDR3 length, clone size, V gene, D gene, CDR3 protein, CDR3 DNA. The D gene is left open where the match is weak. Expanded clones get a size class; other rows say once, few or many, or leave the size out.

J gene: TRBJ1-2; CDR3 length: 15; clone size: .; V gene: TRBV21-1; D gene: .; CDR3 protein: CASSNFRFPGYGYTF; CDR3 DNA: TGTGCCAGCAGCAATTTTCGGTTTCCCGGCTATGGCTACACCTTC
J gene: TRBJ2-1; CDR3 length: 17; clone size: .; V gene: TRBV7-2; D gene: TRBD1; CDR3 protein: CASSPTPGQGFRNEQFF; CDR3 DNA: TGTGCCAGCAGCCCGACCCCGGGACAGGGTTTTAGGAATGAGCAGTTCTTC
J gene: TRBJ1-1; CDR3 length: 12; clone size: .; V gene: TRBV7-9; D gene: .; CDR3 protein: CASSFRELGAFF; CDR3 DNA: TGTGCCAGCAGCTTCCGGGAATTGGGAGCTTTCTTT
J gene: TRBJ1-1; CDR3 length: 14; clone size: .; V gene: TRBV6-1; D gene: .; CDR3 protein: CASSEAQGRTEAFF; CDR3 DNA: TGTGCCAGCAGTGAGGCCCAGGGTCGGACTGAAGCTTTCTTT
J gene: TRBJ2-5; CDR3 length: 15; clone size: few; V gene: TRBV13; D gene: .; CDR3 protein: CASSLAREVRETQYF; CDR3 DNA: TGTGCCAGCAGCTTGGCGAGGGAGGTGAGAGAGACCCAGTACTTC
J gene: TRBJ2-7; CDR3 length: 15; clone size: .; V gene: TRBV9; D gene: TRBD2; CDR3 protein: CASSPRERGSYEQYF; CDR3 DNA: TGTGCCAGCAGCCCCCGCGAGCGGGGGTCCTACGAGCAGTACTTC
J gene: TRBJ2-7; CDR3 length: 15; clone size: .; V gene: TRBV14; D gene: TRBD1; CDR3 protein: CASSQEGDRPYEQYF; CDR3 DNA: TGTGCCAGCAGCCAAGAGGGGGACAGGCCCTACGAGCAGTACTTC
J gene: TRBJ2-5; CDR3 length: 18; clone size: .; V gene: TRBV11-2; D gene: TRBD1; CDR3 protein: CASSLVPQDRGQVETQYF; CDR3 DNA: TGTGCCAGCAGCTTAGTACCCCAGGACAGGGGGCAGGTAGAGACCCAGTACTTC
J gene: TRBJ1-1; CDR3 length: 15; clone size: .; V gene: TRBV18; D gene: TRBD1; CDR3 protein: CASSPATGGGTEAFF; CDR3 DNA: TGTGCCAGCTCACCAGCCACAGGGGGAGGAACTGAAGCTTTCTTT
J gene: TRBJ2-7; CDR3 length: 13; clone size: .; V gene: TRBV7-2; D gene: TRBD1; CDR3 protein: CASSRDRSYEQYF; CDR3 DNA: TGTGCCAGCAGCAGGGACAGATCCTACGAGCAGTACTTC
J gene: TRBJ2-1; CDR3 length: 13; clone size: .; V gene: TRBV15; D gene: .; CDR3 protein: CATSTGGGIEQFF; CDR3 DNA: TGTGCCACCAGTACGGGCGGCGGGATTGAGCAGTTCTTC
J gene: TRBJ2-3; CDR3 length: 16; clone size: once; V gene: TRBV6-1; D gene: TRBD1; CDR3 protein: CASSATFATGEDTQYF; CDR3 DNA: TGTGCCAGCAGTGCAACCTTCGCAACAGGGGAGGATACGCAGTATTTT
J gene: TRBJ2-1; CDR3 length: 15; clone size: once; V gene: TRBV9; D gene: TRBD2; CDR3 protein: CASSALAGAYNEQFF; CDR3 DNA: TGTGCCAGCAGCGCGCTAGCGGGGGCCTACAATGAGCAGTTCTTC
J gene: TRBJ2-7; CDR3 length: 13; clone size: .; V gene: TRBV12-3/TRBV12-4; D gene: .; CDR3 protein: CASSSPGGSEQYF; CDR3 DNA: TGTGCCAGCAGTTCCCCTGGAGGGAGCGAGCAGTACTTC
J gene: TRBJ2-7; CDR3 length: 14; clone size: .; V gene: TRBV6-2/TRBV6-3; D gene: .; CDR3 protein: CASSYRARPYEQYF; CDR3 DNA: TGTGCCAGCAGTTATAGAGCCCGTCCCTACGAGCAGTACTTC
J gene: TRBJ1-1; CDR3 length: 16; clone size: .; V gene: TRBV19; D gene: .; CDR3 protein: CASSSSGDPMNTEAFF; CDR3 DNA: TGTGCCAGTAGTTCGTCAGGGGACCCCATGAACACTGAAGCTTTCTTT
J gene: TRBJ2-3; CDR3 length: 16; clone size: .; V gene: TRBV27; D gene: .; CDR3 protein: CASRGPDSPNTDTQYF; CDR3 DNA: TGTGCCAGCAGGGGTCCGGACTCCCCAAACACAGATACGCAGTATTTT
J gene: TRBJ2-1; CDR3 length: 17; clone size: .; V gene: TRBV7-8; D gene: TRBD2; CDR3 protein: CASSPRRTSGRYNEQFF; CDR3 DNA: TGTGCCAGCAGCCCCCGACGGACTAGCGGGAGGTACAATGAGCAGTTCTTC
J gene: TRBJ2-6; CDR3 length: 18; clone size: .; V gene: TRBV11-2; D gene: TRBD1; CDR3 protein: CASSLPRDRGAGANVLTF; CDR3 DNA: TGTGCCAGCAGCTTACCCCGGGACAGGGGTGCTGGGGCCAACGTCCTGACTTTC
J gene: TRBJ2-1; CDR3 length: 15; clone size: .; V gene: TRBV7-3; D gene: TRBD2; CDR3 protein: CASSLTREAYNEQFF; CDR3 DNA: TGTGCCAGCAGCTTAACGCGGGAGGCCTACAATGAGCAGTTCTTC